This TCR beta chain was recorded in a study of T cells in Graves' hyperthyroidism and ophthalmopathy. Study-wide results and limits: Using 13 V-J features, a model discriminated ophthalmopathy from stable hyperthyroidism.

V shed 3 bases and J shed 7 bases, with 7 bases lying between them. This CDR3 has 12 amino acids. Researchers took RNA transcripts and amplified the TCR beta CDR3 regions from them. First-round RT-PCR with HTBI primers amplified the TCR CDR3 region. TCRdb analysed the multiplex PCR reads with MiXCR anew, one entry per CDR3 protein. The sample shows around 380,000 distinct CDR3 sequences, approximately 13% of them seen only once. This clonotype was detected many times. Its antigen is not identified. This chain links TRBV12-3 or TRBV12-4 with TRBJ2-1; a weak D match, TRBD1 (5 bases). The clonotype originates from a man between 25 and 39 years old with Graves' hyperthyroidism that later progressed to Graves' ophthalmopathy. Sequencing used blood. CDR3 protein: CASSLDINEQFF. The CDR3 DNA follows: TGTGCCAGCAGTTTGGACATAAATGAGCAGTTCTTC.